Presented here are 26 T cell receptor beta chains from one specimen sequenced in a study of blood T cell repertoires in COVID-19. Profiled with immunoSEQ multiplex PCR; TCRdb holds only in-frame clones, not every one. The sample includes roughly 200,000 clones, just under 90% of them seen just once. The specimen sequenced was PBMCs or T cells enriched from blood (not recorded which). These receptors were taken from a man younger than 40 who had recovered from COVID-19.

This sequence joins TRBV5-1 and TRBJ2-1; the D is unclear. V lost 3 bases and J lost 7, with 8 bases in between. Germline assignment: CDR1 SGHRS and CDR2 YFSETQ. The CDR3 spans 12 residues. CDR3 in amino acids: CASSYLTNEQFF. CDR3 in DNA: TGCGCCAGCAGCTACCTGACAAATGAGCAGTTCTTC.

This clone has just a few counts. The chain carries TRBV2 and TRBJ2-1, with TRBD2 identical over 12 bases. From germline, CDR1 is SNHLY and CDR2 FYNNEI. The trim removed 6 bases at V and 12 bases at J, leaving 6 bases unmatched. CDR3 length: 13 amino acids. In DNA, the CDR3 is TGTGCCAGCAGCGCGACGGGACTAGCGGGGCAGTTCTTC. This codes for CASSATGLAGQFF.

The V and J genes are TRBV5-5 and TRBJ1-3, with 7 bases that match TRBD1. This CDR3 spans 15 amino acids. V lost 5 bases to trimming and J lost 7 bases; unmatched junction nucleotides: 12. Germline loops: CDR1 SGHKS, CDR2 YYEKEE (reference sequence). The CDR3 DNA reads TGTGCCAGCAGTTACTCCGACAGGGTGTATAACACCATATATTTT. Amino acids: CASSYSDRVYNTIYF.

The chain is built from TRBV27 and TRBJ2-7; D possibly corresponds to TRBD1 (6 bases). The germline gives CDR1 MNHEY, CDR2 SMNVEV (reference sequence). This CDR3 region has 14 residues. Trimming took off 2 bases at V and 3 bases at J, with 11 bases between the two ends. The DNA of the CDR3 is TGTGCCAGCAGTTTAACAGGGAAAGGCTACGAGCAGTACTTC. As protein: CASSLTGKGYEQYF.

The chain has TRBV3-1 (or the pseudogene TRBV3-2) and TRBJ2-5, with a weak D call TRBD2 (6 bases). Trimming cost V 1 base and J 0 bases, with 6 bases left between them. The CDR3 runs to 14 residues. Germline loops: CDR1 LGHDT, CDR2 YNNKEL (reference sequence). As DNA, the CDR3 is TGTGCCAGCAGCCAAGGGGACTACCAAGAGACCCAGTACTTC. This encodes CASSQGDYQETQYF.

V and J are TRBV18 and TRBJ2-6; a possible D gene is TRBD1 (6 bases). Between the trimmed V and J ends, which lost 1 base and 2 bases, there was a span of 12 bases. In germline, CDR1 is KGHSH, CDR2 LQKENI. The CDR3 sequence is 17 residues long. The CDR3, as DNA: TGTGCCAGCTCACCACTCCGAAACAGGGCTGGGGCCAACGTCCTGACTTTC. This codes for CASSPLRNRAGANVLTF.

The V gene is TRBV4-2, the J gene TRBJ1-2, with 7 bases fitting TRBD1. Germline V gives CDR1 LGHNA, CDR2 YNFKEQ. Trimming took 0 bases from V and 5 from J; bases not matched to a gene: 9. The CDR3 spans 16 residues. DNA of the CDR3: TGTGCCAGCAGCCAAGATGCAGGGGGGCTGGGGTATGGCTACACCTTC. This codes for CASSQDAGGLGYGYTF.

V gene TRBV5-5 combines with J gene TRBJ2-3; 9 nucleotides match TRBD2. The CDR3 has 17 residues. The V and J ends lost 0 bases and 4 bases, in that order; junction bases with no gene match: 9. Germline-derived CDR1 and CDR2 are SGHKS and YYEKEE (reference sequence). For the CDR3, the DNA is TGTGCCAGCAGCTTGGCGGGGGGGACTAGCCTCCCAGATACGCAGTATTTT. Amino acid sequence: CASSLAGGTSLPDTQYF.

J is TRBJ1-2 and V is TRBV29-1, with no clear D. There are 10 residues in the CDR3. The V end was cut by 7 bases, the J end by 3 bases, with 6 bases between. Germline CDR1 SQVTM, CDR2 ANQGSEA. The CDR3 nucleotides read TGCAGCGGAGGAGACTATGGCTACACCTTC. This codes for CSGGDYGYTF.

This rearrangement joins TRBV27 to TRBJ2-3; 8 nucleotides agree with TRBD2. CDR3 length equals 16 residues. V gave up 5 bases and J gave up 2 bases; unmatched junction bases: 9. Germline loops: CDR1 MNHEY, CDR2 SMNVEV (reference sequence). CDR3 sequence (DNA): TGTGCCAGCAGTCCATCGCGGGGGGAACACACAGATACGCAGTATTTT. This codes for CASSPSRGEHTDTQYF.

This clone is a singleton in its sample. The gene calls are TRBV11-1 and TRBJ1-6, with 10 positions matching TRBD1. Germline CDR1 is SGHAT and CDR2 is FQDESV (reference sequence). The CDR3 is made up of 14 amino acids. V gave up 8 bases and J gave up 8 bases; unmatched junction bases: 6. CDR3 in amino acids: CASGAGQGDSPLHF. CDR3 DNA: TGTGCCAGCGGGGCCGGACAGGGGGATTCACCCCTCCACTTT. Full variable domain (rest looked up from reference TRBV11-1 and TRBJ1-6): EAEVAQSPRYKITEKSQAVAFWCDPISGHATLYWYRQILGQGPELLVQFQDESVVDDSQLPKDRFSAERLKGVDSTLKIQPAELGDSAMYLCASGAGQGDSPLHFGNGTRLTVT.

The chain combines TRBV10-1 with TRBJ2-7, with 9 bases aligning to TRBD2. From germline, CDR1 is WNHNN and CDR2 SYGVQD (reference sequence). The CDR3 covers 17 residues. The V and J ends lost 4 bases and 2 bases, in that order; junction bases with no gene match: 12. CDR3 loop: CASSVAGGHRKTYEQYF. In nucleotides, the CDR3 is TGCGCCAGCAGTGTGGCGGGGGGGCACCGTAAGACCTACGAGCAGTACTTC.

The chain has TRBV19 and TRBJ2-2, with D maybe TRBD1 (6 bases). Per germline, CDR1 LNHDA and CDR2 SQIVND (reference sequence). V dropped 3 bases and J dropped 6 bases, with 14 bases sitting between them. The CDR3 extends over 15 amino acids. CDR3 residues: CASSMVAGVSGELFF. In DNA form, the CDR3 reads TGTGCCAGTAGTATGGTCGCAGGGGTATCCGGGGAGCTGTTTTTT.

As regards this clone: In the same sample, other DNA sequences code for this CDR3. This rearrangement joins TRBV19 to TRBJ1-1; a possible D gene is TRBD1 (6 bases). Per the germline V gene, CDR1 is LNHDA and CDR2 is SQIVND (reference sequence). This CDR3 contains 14 residues. Deletions cut 1 base from V and 0 bases from J, with 6 bases between. Here the CDR3 reads CASSIGGLNTEAFF. Written as DNA, the CDR3 is TGTGCCAGTAGTATAGGGGGGCTGAACACTGAAGCTTTCTTT.

This rearrangement joins TRBV28 to TRBJ2-5, with D perhaps TRBD1 (6 bases). Germline V lookup: CDR1 MDHEN, CDR2 SYDVKM. Deletions cut 2 bases from V and 8 bases from J, with 9 bases between. The CDR3 contains 12 residues. This CDR3 reads CASSLTGLTQYF. CDR3 DNA sequence: TGTGCCAGCAGTTTAACAGGGTTAACCCAGTACTTC.

The chain couples TRBV11-3 to TRBJ1-1; TRBD1 agrees at 8 bases. This CDR3 comprises 18 residues. Germline V gene data show CDR1 as SGHNT and CDR2 as YENEEA. V shed 1 base and J 3 bases; nucleotides not matched to a gene: 13. As DNA, the CDR3 is TGTGCCAGCAGCTTAGGAGACAGGGGCGCTGGGAGGGACACTGAAGCTTTCTTT. Protein product: CASSLGDRGAGRDTEAFF. The full variable domain, in which reference TRBV11-3 and TRBJ1-1 provide the parts outside the CDR3, is EAGVVQSPRYKIIEKKQPVAFWCNPISGHNTLYWYLQNLGQGPELLIRYENEEAVDDSQLPKDRFSAERLKGVDSTLKIQPAELGDSAVYLCASSLGDRGAGRDTEAFFGQGTRLTVV.

The V and J genes are TRBV5-4 and TRBJ2-5; TRBD1 matches at 8 bases. This CDR3 comprises 16 residues. The V and J ends lost 0 bases and 2 bases, in that order; junction bases with no gene match: 6. Germline loops: CDR1 SGHNT, CDR2 YYREEE (reference sequence). The CDR3 region is CASSLEGRGRQETQYF. CDR3 nucleotide sequence: TGTGCCAGCAGCTTGGAAGGCAGGGGGCGGCAAGAGACCCAGTACTTC.

This rearrangement joins TRBV4-3 to TRBJ2-3, with TRBD1 identical over 7 bases. The germline CDR1 and CDR2 sequences are LGHNA and YSLEER. The CDR3 totals 17 residues. With 3 bases clipped from V and 2 bases from J, the junction kept 11 bases outside the gene matches. CDR3 nucleotide sequence: TGCGCCAGCAGCCAGATCCAGACAGGGCTATTCACAGATACGCAGTATTTT. It translates to CASSQIQTGLFTDTQYF.

This chain links TRBV10-3 with TRBJ1-3; the D gene is possibly TRBD1 (5 bases). V dropped 8 bases and J dropped 0 bases, with 17 bases sitting between them. From germline, CDR1 is ENHRY and CDR2 SYGVKD. The CDR3 loop spans 16 amino acids. Written as DNA, the CDR3 is TGTGCCATCGGATTTACAGGAATTTACTCTGGAAACACCATATATTTT. It is translated as CAIGFTGIYSGNTIYF.

V is TRBV2 and J is TRBJ1-6; 9 bases align to TRBD1. The CDR3 runs 15 residues. V shed 5 bases, J shed 8 bases, and the junction held 7 bases outside the gene matches. Germline CDR1 is SNHLY and CDR2 is FYNNEI. The CDR3 is CASSRGQGLDSPLHF. The CDR3, as DNA: TGTGCCAGCAGTCGGGGACAGGGCCTGGATTCACCCCTCCACTTT.

The chain combines TRBV5-5 with TRBJ2-3, with D hard to call. Germline-derived CDR1 and CDR2 are SGHKS and YYEKEE (reference sequence). The CDR3 loop spans 15 amino acids. Trimming removed 1 base from V and 5 bases from J, with 14 bases in between. The CDR3 DNA sequence: TGTGCCAGCAGCTTGATCGCGGCTCCCCTAGATACGCAGTATTTT. It yields the protein CASSLIAAPLDTQYF.

This clone was seen just once. A junction end diverges from the germline sequence, so it may reflect a read error. The rearrangement joins TRBV11-2 to TRBJ2-7; 7 nucleotides agree with TRBD2. The CDR3 is 12 residues long. Germline V CDR1 and CDR2: SGHAT, FQNNGV. CDR3: CASSHGLAGGDF. CDR3 in DNA: TGTGCCAGCAGTCACGGTTTAGCGGGTGGGGACTTC.

The chain couples TRBV20-1 to TRBJ2-7; D possibly corresponds to TRBD2 (5 bases). V was pared by 6 bases and J by 0 bases, with 6 bases between. The length of the CDR3 is 11 residues. From germline, CDR1 is DFQATT and CDR2 SNEGSKA (reference sequence). Written as DNA, the CDR3 is TGCAGTGCCGGGGACTCCTACGAGCAGTACTTC. Encoded protein: CSAGDSYEQYF.

This chain joins TRBV2 and TRBJ2-2, with TRBD2 matching over 7 bases. This CDR3 is 15 amino acids long. Germline loops: CDR1 SNHLY, CDR2 FYNNEI. Trimming at V came to 4 bases and at J to 1 base, leaving 3 bases not matched to a gene. CDR3 in DNA: TGTGCCAGCAGTGGGGCTAGCGGGAACACCGGGGAGCTGTTTTTT. Its protein product is CASSGASGNTGELFF.

V gene TRBV5-1 combines with J gene TRBJ2-3; maybe TRBD1 (7 bases). Trimming cost V 0 bases and J 1 base, with 12 bases left between them. CDR1 is SGHRS, CDR2 YFSETQ, per germline. This CDR3 has 16 residues. The CDR3 region is CASSLGRGTGTDTQYF. DNA of the CDR3: TGCGCCAGCAGCTTGGGACGCGGGACAGGCACAGATACGCAGTATTTT.

The rearrangement joins TRBV5-8 to TRBJ2-3, with D possibly matching TRBD1 (5 bases). The germline V gene has CDR1 SGHTS and CDR2 YDEGEE. Trimming left V 4 bases short and J 4 bases short, with 16 bases between. The CDR3 spans 15 residues. For the CDR3, the DNA is TGTGCCAGCAGCCCATATCGTAGGGGCGCAGATACGCAGTATTTT. Its protein product is CASSPYRRGADTQYF.